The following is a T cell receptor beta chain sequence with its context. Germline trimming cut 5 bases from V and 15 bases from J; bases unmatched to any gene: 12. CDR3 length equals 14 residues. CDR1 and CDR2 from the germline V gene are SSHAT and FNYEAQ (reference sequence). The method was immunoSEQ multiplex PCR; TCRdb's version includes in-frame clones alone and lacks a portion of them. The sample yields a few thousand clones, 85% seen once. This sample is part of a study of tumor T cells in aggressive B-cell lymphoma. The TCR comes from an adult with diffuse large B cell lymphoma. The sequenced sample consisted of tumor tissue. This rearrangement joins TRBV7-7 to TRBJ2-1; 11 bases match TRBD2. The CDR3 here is CASSPGTSGSVLFF. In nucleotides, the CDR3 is TGTGCCAGCAGCCCTGGGACTAGCGGAAGCGTTTTGTTCTTC.